This T cell receptor beta chain was sequenced for a study of shared clonotypes between healthy human individuals (dated by TCRdb to the early 2020s). Turning to the overall study: A couple of women and three men aged 18 to 49 years were included in the cohort. Per donor, three plates each were used for CD4 naive and CD4 memory, two for CD8 naive, and one for CD8 memory. Blood TCR repertoires of five healthy adults were deeply sequenced to estimate repertoire size and the extent of clonotype sharing between individuals. To increase sequencing depth and limit assay-specific biases, TCR repertoire library preparation and sequencing were carried out by different laboratories using diverse techniques. Between about 0.85 and 9.5 billion PBMCs per donor were obtained by leukapheresis. What the authors observed across the whole study: The genetic and exposure-history diversity represented was limited by the small number of donors. Higher generation probabilities were observed for clonotypes shared by all four sorted-subset donors than for non-shared clonotypes. Sharing across a few donors was observed for 4.5% to 6.5% of naive CD4, over 3% of naive CD8, 2% to 2.5% of memory CD4, and 0.4% of memory CD8 clonotypes. Naive subsets generally had larger estimated clonotype richness than memory subsets did. Sampling was restricted to blood, and TCR repertoires in tissues likely differ from the TCR repertoires found in blood. Incomplete sequencing was indicated by rarefaction of sorted-subset datasets, despite the large sequencing depth. Pairwise subsampling led to the expectation that sequencing depth would affect the degree of clonotype sharing among donors.

TCR CDR3 regions were amplified from genomic DNA by multiplex PCR using the deep immunoSEQ assay. Extracted genomic DNA from each cell subset was distributed evenly across all wells of several immunoSEQ 96-well plates, and each plate was treated as a replicate. For sorted subsets, approximately 200 ng of genomic DNA, equivalent to around 29,000 T cell genomes, went into each replicate PCR. Purified libraries were quantified with a Qubit 3.0 fluorometer, sized on a Bioanalyzer 2100, and re-quantified with the KAPA Library Quantification kit. Each immunoSEQ 96-well plate was sequenced on its own single-read 150-cycle Illumina NextSeq 550 flow cell. Per the original workflow: Because the immunoSEQ output included only junctional sequences and no quality scores, the filtering could not be the same as the filtering used for full-length reads. To assign V/J genes and CDR3, sequences were annotated against IMGT germline references using PyIR, a Python wrapper for IgBLAST v1.9. Reads with weak V/J assignments (E-value above 1e-6), missing CDR3, stop codons, out-of-frame junctions, or ambiguous translated residues were removed. V3J clonotypes were defined by identical inferred V gene, J gene, and CDR3 amino acid sequence. Percentage overlap between repertoires was calculated by dividing the number of shared unique clonotypes by the size of the smaller repertoire. Repertoire richness was assessed with RTK rarefaction, the Chao1 estimator, and Recon v2.1 estimates of unobserved clonotypes. OLGA was used to compute generation probabilities for all TCRbeta clonotypes that the gDNA method yielded from a handful of donors. TCRdb's version of the immuneACCESS table is confined to in-frame rearrangements and falls short of the full clone set. An unresolved V gene accounts for under half of the shortfall where checked; the remainder is of unknown origin. The DNA gave D and trimming, while V, J and clone size come from that table. The sample includes over a million clones, with 60% to 80% observed a single time. The ten most abundant clones make up 1.5% of the sample.

The donors were healthy, HIV-negative adults with no recently reported acute infections or vaccinations. Only Caucasian adults living in Nashville, Tennessee, USA were represented among the donors. CD4+ T cells were enriched by magnetic negative selection, after which naive cells were positively selected on CD45RA and the negative fraction was taken as the memory subset. Blood was collected by leukapheresis, and PBMCs were isolated by Ficoll-Histopaque density gradient centrifugation and then cryopreserved in liquid nitrogen vapor phase. Analytical flow cytometry was used to check the purity and quantity of each magnetically sorted T cell population. Genomic DNA was isolated from each sorted fraction and quantified by UV absorbance on a Nanodrop 2000c. V lost 7 bases and J lost 7 bases, and the count of bases not matched to a germline gene is 14. CDR1 and CDR2, looked up from the germline V gene, are MNHNS and SASEGT. The CDR3 covers 15 residues, taking in both the cysteine and the phenylalanine. The retained sequence is limited to the CDR3, 45 bases, with the frame set at the first base.

The count of this clone is one. Its antigen remains unidentified. No base-level quality is on record; no much larger clone is a single base apart. The specimen sequenced was memory CD4+ T cells sorted from blood. The intended sense of this specimen's cell subset or site label: CD45RA-negative fraction. The chain links TRBV6-1 with TRBJ2-5, and 8 junction bases match TRBD1. The origin of this receptor is a man younger than 35 in good health. The nucleotides read TGTGCCAGCACTTCAGGGGGCCCCCTGACGGGGACCCAGTACTTC. This sequence encodes CASTSGGPLTGTQYF.